Listed below are T cell receptor beta chains from one sample, sequenced in a study of OX40 agonist ivuxolimab in advanced cancers. Assay: immunoSEQ multiplex PCR; the TCRdb copy retains only in-frame clones and omits some. The table records under 70,000 clones, more than 85% of them present only once. The sample here was CD4+ or CD8+ T cells sorted from blood, taken in a trial of the OX40 agonist ivuxolimab. The receptors were gathered from an adult with an advanced solid tumor such as melanoma, head and neck, liver or kidney cancer. The CDR3 runs from the conserved cysteine through the conserved F or W. Each record gives: V gene, D gene, J gene, clone size, CDR3 protein, CDR3 DNA. A D gene is named only where the DNA matches it firmly. Not all rows give a size; the values are once, few, many and, for expanded clones, a class.

TRBV5-1	TRBD1	TRBJ1-1	few	CASSIQGFGGTEAFF	TGCGCCAGCAGCATACAGGGGTTTGGAGGCACTGAAGCTTTCTTT
TRBV9	.	TRBJ2-3	once	CASSGGSDTQYF	TGTGCCAGCAGCGGGGGGTCAGATACGCAGTATTTT
TRBV19	TRBD2	TRBJ2-6	.	CASIRTSGRSGANVLTF	TGTGCCAGTATCCGGACTAGCGGGAGGTCTGGGGCCAACGTCCTGACTTTC
TRBV5-5	.	TRBJ2-7	.	CASSLRGAHEQYF	TGTGCCAGCAGCTTGAGGGGGGCCCACGAGCAGTACTTC
TRBV5-1	.	TRBJ1-1	.	CASSLPSNTEAFF	TGCGCCAGCAGCTTGCCCAGTAACACTGAAGCTTTCTTT
TRBV30	TRBD2	TRBJ2-5	.	CAWSYGTSGRETQYF	TGTGCCTGGAGCTACGGGACTAGCGGGAGAGAGACCCAGTACTTC
TRBV7-2	TRBD1	TRBJ1-5	.	CASSLGQGLPQPQHF	TGTGCCAGCAGCCTTGGACAGGGTCTCCCTCAGCCCCAGCATTTT
TRBV19	TRBD1	TRBJ1-4	.	CASSSGGQINEKLFF	TGTGCCAGTAGTTCGGGGGGACAGATTAATGAAAAACTGTTTTTT
TRBV29-1	.	TRBJ2-4	.	CSPRNAMRGTPCLAKNIQYF	TGCAGCCCACGAAACGCGATGCGGGGAACACCATGTTTAGCCAAAAACATTCAGTACTTC
TRBV19	.	TRBJ2-7	once	CASSIAGSSYEQYF	TGTGCCAGTAGTATCGCGGGGAGCTCCTACGAGCAGTACTTC
TRBV2	TRBD2	TRBJ2-1	.	CASFARLAGGYNEQFF	TGTGCCAGCTTTGCCCGACTAGCGGGGGGTTACAATGAGCAGTTCTTC
TRBV6-5	.	TRBJ2-3	once	CACRGPRTDTQYF	TGTGCCTGCCGGGGGCCCCGCACAGATACGCAGTATTTT
TRBV7-2	.	TRBJ1-1	.	CASRVTGSREAFF	TGTGCCAGCAGGGTTACAGGATCCAGGGAAGCTTTCTTT
TRBV30	.	TRBJ1-3	.	CAWRGPGAGNTIYF	TGTGCCTGGAGGGGGCCGGGGGCTGGAAACACCATATATTTT
TRBV6-1	TRBD1	TRBJ1-5	.	CASSNNRGTGKHF	TGTGCCAGCAGTAACAACCGCGGGACAGGGAAACATTTT
TRBV7-3	TRBD1	TRBJ1-6	.	CASGTAGNSPLHF	TGTGCCAGCGGGACAGCGGGGAATTCACCCCTCCACTTT